The 20 T cell receptor beta chains below all came from one sample that was sequenced in a study of cytomegalovirus exposure and HLA in healthy donors. Assay: immunoSEQ multiplex PCR; the TCRdb copy retains only in-frame clones and omits some. The data show 120,000 to 150,000 clones, roughly 91% seen once. The source material was PBMCs. The receptors come from a woman between 18 and 30 years old in good health and CMV-seropositive.

The chain joins TRBV27 to TRBJ1-2, with a tentative D call TRBD1 (5 bases). Germline values: CDR1 MNHEY, CDR2 SMNVEV (reference sequence). The CDR3 covers 14 residues. V lost 0 bases to trimming and J lost 3 bases, with 8 bases between them. The CDR3 sequence: CASSLSRQHYGYTF. The DNA for the CDR3 is TGTGCCAGCAGTTTATCCCGACAGCACTATGGCTACACCTTC.

The chain employs TRBV7-2 and TRBJ2-7, with 7 bases lining up with TRBD1. Germline CDR1 SGHTA, CDR2 FQGNSA. The V segment lost 5 bases and the J segment 3 bases; nucleotides outside the gene matches: 4. The CDR3 is 13 amino acids. The CDR3 loop is CASSRDSNYEQYF. As DNA, the CDR3 is TGTGCCAGCAGCCGGGACAGTAACTACGAGCAGTACTTC.

The V and J genes are TRBV5-1 and TRBJ1-2, with 8 bases that match TRBD1. Germline V lookup: CDR1 SGHRS, CDR2 YFSETQ. With 0 bases clipped from V and 3 bases from J, the junction kept 7 bases outside the gene matches. The CDR3 length is 16 residues. The CDR3 sequence is CASSLAPTGVHYGYTF. In DNA, the CDR3 is TGCGCCAGCAGCTTGGCTCCGACAGGGGTTCACTATGGCTACACCTTC.

The chain combines TRBV5-1 with TRBJ2-3, with 9 bases identical to TRBD1. CDR3 length: 18 amino acids. The V and J ends lost 4 bases and 1 base, in that order; junction bases with no gene match: 13. The germline V gene encodes CDR1 SGHRS and CDR2 YFSETQ. The CDR3, as DNA: TGCGCCAGCAGCATGAACGCCAACAGGGGGCTTGGCACAGATACGCAGTATTTT. Translating gives CASSMNANRGLGTDTQYF. Together with reference TRBV5-1 and TRBJ2-3, the CDR3 gives the full variable domain: KAGVTQTPRYLIKTRGQQVTLSCSPISGHRSVSWYQQTPGQGLQFLFEYFSETQRNKGNFPGRFSGRQFSNSRSEMNVSTLELGDSALYLCASSMNANRGLGTDTQYFGPGTRLTVL.

The chain links TRBV5-8 to TRBJ1-4; maybe TRBD1 (6 bases). V was shortened by 3 bases and J by 5 bases, with 11 bases between the two germline ends. Germline V gene lookup returns CDR1 SGHTS and CDR2 YDEGEE. The CDR3 covers 14 residues. The CDR3 DNA reads TGTGCCAGCAGCTACAGGGTCTTAAATGAAAAACTGTTTTTT. It yields the protein CASSYRVLNEKLFF.

J is TRBJ2-3 and V is TRBV25-1, with TRBD2 as a possible D gene (5 bases). Deletions cut 5 bases from V and 7 bases from J, with 7 bases between. The CDR3 consists of 11 residues. CDR1 is MGHDK and CDR2 is SYGVNS in the germline V gene. CDR3 residues: CASSREYTQYF. DNA for the CDR3: TGTGCCAGCAGTAGGGAGTATACGCAGTATTTT.

The rearrangement uses TRBV30 and TRBJ1-2; 10 positions agree with TRBD1. This CDR3 is built from 13 residues. Trimming cost V 3 bases and J 2 bases; bases outside gene matches: 0. Germline-derived CDR1 and CDR2 are GTSNPN and SVGIG (reference sequence). CDR3: CAWRGQGNYGYTF. CDR3 coding DNA: TGTGCCTGGAGGGGACAGGGGAACTATGGCTACACCTTC.

V and J are TRBV6-5 and TRBJ2-7, with D tentatively TRBD1 (6 bases). V lost 7 bases to trimming and J lost 5 bases, with 12 bases between them. The CDR3 extends over 12 amino acids. The germline gives CDR1 MNHEY, CDR2 SVGAGI. This CDR3 reads CASTGHQDEQYF. CDR3 sequence (DNA): TGTGCCAGCACGGGACACCAGGACGAGCAGTACTTC.

This chain links TRBV6-5 with TRBJ2-1; 7 positions agree with TRBD1. The length of the CDR3 is 13 residues. Germline loops: CDR1 MNHEY, CDR2 SVGAGI. V shed 10 bases, J shed 6 bases, and the junction held 9 bases outside the gene matches. Here the CDR3 reads CATLGTDRNEQFF. As DNA, the CDR3 is TGTGCCACCCTCGGGACAGATCGCAATGAGCAGTTCTTC.

In this sample, this clone turned up a few times. The chain joins TRBV4-3 to TRBJ1-2; D not resolved. Germline loops: CDR1 LGHNA, CDR2 YSLEER. Trimming stripped 0 bases from V and 3 bases from J, with 11 bases between. The CDR3 runs to 15 residues. Here the CDR3 DNA reads TGCGCCAGCAGCCAAGATATGGAGGGAGACTATGGCTACACCTTC. Translating gives CASSQDMEGDYGYTF.

CDR3 sequence (DNA): TGTGCCAGCACCCGGGACAGGGCATCCCACGAGCAGTACTTC. Its translation is CASTRDRASHEQYF. The V gene is TRBV6-5, the J gene TRBJ2-7; 9 bases are shared with TRBD1. J was trimmed by 5 bases and V by 7 bases; bases with no gene match: 9. CDR3 length: 14 amino acids. CDR1 is MNHEY, CDR2 SVGAGI, per germline.

The chain links TRBV7-2 to TRBJ2-1; 7 nucleotides line up with TRBD1. In germline, CDR1 is SGHTA, CDR2 FQGNSA. V was clipped by 5 bases and J by 7 bases; unmatched bases: 11. CDR3 length: 15 residues. The DNA for the CDR3 is TGTGCCAGCAGCCCACCCCCGACAGGGTGGAATGAGCAGTTCTTC. This codes for CASSPPPTGWNEQFF.

This chain connects TRBV28 to TRBJ1-1; tentatively, D is TRBD1 (6 bases). Trimming removed 1 base from V and 6 bases from J, with 15 bases in between. Looked up from germline, CDR1 is MDHEN and CDR2 is SYDVKM. The CDR3 runs to 15 residues. For the CDR3, the DNA is TGTGCCAGCAGTTTATCCGGGACACCCAACGCTGAAGCTTTCTTT. It specifies CASSLSGTPNAEAFF.

The chain recombines TRBV5-1 with TRBJ2-7; D may be TRBD2 (5 bases). There are 14 residues in the CDR3. V was cut by 4 bases and J by 3 bases, with 14 bases left in between. Germline CDR1 and CDR2: SGHRS and YFSETQ. The CDR3 reads CASSLALGLYEQYF. Written as DNA, the CDR3 is TGCGCCAGCAGCCTGGCACTAGGACTCTACGAGCAGTACTTC.

This clone occurred a few times. This chain joins TRBV29-1 and TRBJ1-5; TRBD1 matches at 8 bases. CDR1 SQVTM and CDR2 ANQGSEA come from the germline V gene. The CDR3 is 14 amino acids. With 6 bases clipped from V and 5 bases from J, the junction kept 9 bases outside the gene matches. In DNA, the CDR3 is TGCAGCGTCACAGGGGGGGATTTAGATCAGCCCCAGCATTTT. Amino acids: CSVTGGDLDQPQHF.

V is TRBV4-1 and J is TRBJ1-3; a weak D match, TRBD1 (5 bases). The germline V gene encodes CDR1 MGHRA and CDR2 YSYEKL. This CDR3 is built from 16 residues. Trimming removed 0 bases from V and 0 bases from J, with 9 bases in between. The CDR3 region is CASSQEFRDSGNTIYF. For the CDR3, the DNA is TGCGCCAGCAGCCAAGAATTCAGGGACTCTGGAAACACCATATATTTT.

V gene TRBV7-2 combines with J gene TRBJ2-1, with D uncertain. Germline CDR1 is SGHTA and CDR2 is FQGNSA. Between the trimmed V and J ends, which lost 1 base and 4 bases, there was a span of 11 bases. The CDR3 is 15 residues long. DNA of the CDR3: TGTGCCAGCAGCTTAGATCCGCGAGTTTACAATGAGCAGTTCTTC. As protein: CASSLDPRVYNEQFF.

The chain links TRBV6-1 to TRBJ1-1, with a tentative D call TRBD1 (6 bases). Per germline, CDR1 MNHNS and CDR2 SASEGT. This CDR3 contains 15 residues. V shed 8 bases and J shed 0 bases, with 16 bases lying between them. The CDR3 region is CASRRPTGMNTEAFF. The CDR3 DNA is TGTGCCAGCCGAAGACCGACAGGAATGAACACTGAAGCTTTCTTT.

The chain joins TRBV10-3 to TRBJ2-7, with D possibly TRBD1 on 6 matching bases. CDR1 ENHRY and CDR2 SYGVKD come from the germline V gene. The length of the CDR3 is 14 residues. V was pared by 3 bases and J by 3 bases, with 12 bases between. CDR3 nucleotides: TGTGCCATCAGTGAAGACAGGCCCCTCTACGAGCAGTACTTC. Protein sequence: CAISEDRPLYEQYF.

The chain is built from TRBV7-3 and TRBJ2-3, with D hard to call. The CDR3 spans 15 residues. Germline V gene sequence: CDR1 SGHTA, CDR2 FQGTGA. Trimming cost V 1 base and J 0 bases, with 8 bases left between them. The CDR3 is CASSLIGISTDTQYF. The DNA of the CDR3 is TGTGCCAGCAGCTTAATCGGTATTAGCACAGATACGCAGTATTTT.